The 17 T cell receptor beta chains below all came from one sample that was sequenced in a study of blood T cell repertoires in COVID-19 (TCRdb year 2020). To prepare the library, the immunoSEQ multiplex PCR assay was applied. The source is immuneACCESS, and TCRdb retained only in-frame sequences with V and J called. Part of the clones is not carried over; for the studies checked, unresolved V genes explain less than half of this, and the remainder is unexplained. For this sample there are roughly 130,000 clones; around 90% appear just once. The ten largest clones capture 2.5% to 3% of the sample. Sequences were obtained from peripheral blood. Receptors were obtained from a human donor with COVID-19, enrolled during active disease. The donor label of this sample is uncertain.

The chain links TRBV6-1 to TRBJ2-1; TRBD1 matches 8 bases. CDR3 length: 16 residues. Germline V gene lookup returns CDR1 MNHNS and CDR2 SASEGT. Trimming removed 4 bases from V and 3 bases from J; junction bases left unmatched: 8. The CDR3 loop is CASSGRRGQGYNEQFF. The CDR3 coding sequence is TGTGCCAGCAGTGGGAGGCGCGGACAGGGCTACAATGAGCAGTTCTTC.

The chain has TRBV5-1 and TRBJ2-3, with 8 positions matching TRBD1. This CDR3 has 16 residues. The germline CDR1 and CDR2 sequences are SGHRS and YFSETQ. V trimming: 4 bases; J trimming: 2 bases; junction bases outside the gene matches: 9. As DNA, the CDR3 is TGCGCCAGCAGCCCCGCCGGGACAGGTTTCACAGATACGCAGTATTTT. Amino acids: CASSPAGTGFTDTQYF. The whole variable domain, filled in from reference TRBV5-1 and TRBJ2-3, reads KAGVTQTPRYLIKTRGQQVTLSCSPISGHRSVSWYQQTPGQGLQFLFEYFSETQRNKGNFPGRFSGRQFSNSRSEMNVSTLELGDSALYLCASSPAGTGFTDTQYFGPGTRLTVL.

CDR3 region: CASRTGEGQGVLYF. Written as DNA, the CDR3 is TGTGCCAGCAGAACCGGGGAGGGCCAGGGAGTTTTGTACTTC. The chain employs TRBV13 and TRBJ2-7, with TRBD2 matching over 7 bases. The CDR3 spans 14 residues. Trimming removed 6 bases from V and 12 bases from J; junction bases left unmatched: 17. CDR1 PRHDT and CDR2 FYEKMQ come from the germline V gene (reference sequence). Filled out from reference TRBV13 and TRBJ2-7, the complete variable domain reads AAGVIQSPRHLIKEKRETATLKCYPIPRHDTVYWYQQGPGQDPQFLISFYEKMQSDKGSIPDRFSAQQFSDYHSELNMSSLELGDSALYFCASRTGEGQGVLYFGPGTRLTVT.

The CDR3 nucleotides read TGTGCCAGCTCACCCGAACGGACGGGAACTAGCACAGATACGCAGTATTTT. This encodes CASSPERTGTSTDTQYF. The genes are TRBV18 and TRBJ2-3, with D perhaps TRBD2 (5 bases). The CDR3 runs to 17 residues. Germline-derived CDR1 and CDR2 are KGHSH and LQKENI. The V and J ends lost 3 bases and 0 bases respectively, with 16 bases between them. The variable domain in full, completed from reference TRBV18 and TRBJ2-3, reads NAGVMQNPRHLVRRRGQEARLRCSPMKGHSHVYWYRQLPEEGLKFMVYLQKENIIDESGMPKERFSAEFPKEGPSILRIQQVVRGDSAAYFCASSPERTGTSTDTQYFGPGTRLTVL.

V gene TRBV4-2 combines with J gene TRBJ1-1; D call uncertain. Germline V gives CDR1 LGHNA, CDR2 YNFKEQ. The CDR3 loop spans 14 amino acids. Trimming pared 8 bases from V and 3 bases from J, leaving 16 bases between. The CDR3 DNA reads as TGTGCCAGCGCTCCTGTGGTGGACTACACTGAAGCTTTCTTT. It specifies CASAPVVDYTEAFF.

V and J are TRBV6-5 and TRBJ1-2, with 7 bases aligning to TRBD1. With 6 bases clipped from V and 5 bases from J, the junction kept 6 bases outside the gene matches. The CDR3 covers 13 residues. Looked up from germline, CDR1 is MNHEY and CDR2 is SVGAGI. The CDR3 nucleotides read TGTGCCAGCAGACAGGGGCCGGATTATGGCTACACCTTC. Translating gives CASRQGPDYGYTF.

The J gene is TRBJ2-7, the V gene TRBV21-1; the D call of TRBD2 is as the table states it, not checked on the DNA. TRBV21-1 is a pseudogene segment. This CDR3 spans 12 amino acids. This CDR3 is CASRFGLYEQYF. CDR3 bases: TGTGCCAGCAGGTTCGGACTCTACGAGCAGTACTTC.

This rearrangement joins TRBV6-5 to TRBJ2-5; D may be TRBD2 (6 bases). CDR3 length: 13 residues. V lost 8 bases to trimming and J lost 5 bases, with 15 bases between them. CDR1 MNHEY and CDR2 SVGAGI come from the germline V gene. The CDR3 reads CASVRAGSETQYF. The CDR3 DNA reads as TGTGCCAGCGTGAGGGCGGGGAGCGAGACCCAGTACTTC.

This sequence joins TRBV21-1 and TRBJ2-3; the table assigns TRBD1, which was not confirmed against the DNA. TRBV21-1 is listed as a pseudogene. The CDR3 extends over 12 amino acids. The CDR3 here is CASSVRRDTQYF. CDR3 in DNA: TGTGCCAGCAGCGTACGCAGGGATACGCAGTATTTT.

This sequence joins TRBV6-5 and TRBJ2-7; TRBD2 agrees at 7 bases. This CDR3 spans 14 amino acids. The germline CDR1 and CDR2 sequences are MNHEY and SVGAGI. The V and J ends lost 7 bases and 4 bases, in that order; junction bases with no gene match: 10. In DNA, the CDR3 is TGTGCCAGCACCCTGGGGCAGGGAGGGTACGAGCAGTACTTC. Translating it yields CASTLGQGGYEQYF.

The rearrangement links TRBV18 to TRBJ1-1; no firm D call. CDR1 and CDR2 (germline): KGHSH, LQKENI. The germline V and J ends were trimmed by 1 base and 2 bases, with 5 bases remaining between them. This CDR3 contains 13 residues. For the CDR3, the DNA is TGTGCCAGCTCACCACGCGGTAACACTGAAGCTTTCTTT. Translated, it gives CASSPRGNTEAFF.

Only one count was recorded for this clone. This chain connects TRBV5-1 to TRBJ1-2, with a possible D match to TRBD1 (5 bases). CDR3 length: 14 residues. V was trimmed by 4 bases and J by 4 bases, leaving 14 bases between them. Germline V gives CDR1 SGHRS, CDR2 YFSETQ. CDR3 sequence: CASSPHQGPYGYTF. Written as DNA, the CDR3 is TGCGCCAGCAGCCCACACCAGGGCCCCTATGGCTACACCTTC. The full variable domain, its missing parts supplied by reference TRBV5-1 and TRBJ1-2, is KAGVTQTPRYLIKTRGQQVTLSCSPISGHRSVSWYQQTPGQGLQFLFEYFSETQRNKGNFPGRFSGRQFSNSRSEMNVSTLELGDSALYLCASSPHQGPYGYTFGSGTRLTVV.

The chain joins TRBV5-4 to TRBJ2-1; TRBD2 agrees at 14 bases. The CDR3 has 18 amino acids. V dropped 2 bases and J dropped 0; count of bases not matched to a gene: 4. CDR1 and CDR2 from the germline V gene are SGHNT and YYREEE (reference sequence). The CDR3 protein is CASSLSGTSGSSYNEQFF. In DNA form, the CDR3 reads TGTGCCAGCAGCTTATCTGGGACTAGCGGGAGCTCCTACAATGAGCAGTTCTTC.

V and J are TRBV6-5 and TRBJ1-5, with 9 bases aligning to TRBD1. V lost 11 bases, J lost 5 bases, and 10 bases stayed unmatched. This CDR3 has 14 residues. CDR1 is MNHEY and CDR2 is SVGAGI in the germline V gene. CDR3 nucleotide sequence: TGTGCCTCCAGGCCGGGACAGGGTCATCAGCCCCAGCATTTT. Protein sequence: CASRPGQGHQPQHF.

This chain uses TRBV28 with TRBJ2-1, with a possible D match to TRBD1 (6 bases). CDR1 is MDHEN and CDR2 is SYDVKM in the germline V gene. The CDR3 covers 11 residues. Trimming stripped 8 bases from V and 11 bases from J, with 13 bases between. The CDR3 spells CASGSGTQQFF. DNA for the CDR3: TGTGCCAGCGGTTCGGGGACACAGCAGTTCTTC.

The chain has TRBV5-1 and TRBJ2-7; possibly TRBD2 for D (5 bases). The CDR3 is 16 amino acids. Per the germline V gene, CDR1 is SGHRS and CDR2 is YFSETQ. With 2 bases removed from V and 0 bases from J, the gap between germline ends came to 15 bases. CDR3 in amino acids: CASSLSPRRGSYEQYF. CDR3 coding DNA: TGCGCCAGCAGCTTATCTCCGAGACGGGGCTCCTACGAGCAGTACTTC. Combining the CDR3 with reference TRBV5-1 and TRBJ2-7 gives the whole variable domain KAGVTQTPRYLIKTRGQQVTLSCSPISGHRSVSWYQQTPGQGLQFLFEYFSETQRNKGNFPGRFSGRQFSNSRSEMNVSTLELGDSALYLCASSLSPRRGSYEQYFGPGTRLTVT.

The chain employs TRBV11-3 and TRBJ1-3; TRBD1 aligns across 7 bases. The V segment lost 3 bases and the J segment 11 bases; nucleotides outside the gene matches: 7. The CDR3 totals 13 residues. Germline CDR1 reads SGHNT; CDR2 reads YENEEA. This chain's CDR3 is CASSFIRGGSIYF. Here the CDR3 DNA reads TGTGCCAGCAGCTTTATTCGAGGGGGCTCCATATATTTT.